The clone carrying this T cell receptor (beta chain) occurred many times. The sample comes from a study of human T cells and chemical hapten exposure. Study information: For the roughly 25-week duration of the study, patients were given weekly doses of diphenylcyclopropenone on the scalp.

The CDR3 is 17 residues long. Per germline, CDR1 SNHLY and CDR2 FYNNEI. With 8 bases clipped from V and 0 bases from J, the junction kept 10 bases outside the gene matches. TCRdb passed the RACE reads through MiXCR, listing each CDR3 protein once. Of about 120,000 distinct CDR3 sequences in the sample, approximately 13% are singletons; the top ten hold around 0.84%. The time point here: patch test 1, 2 weeks after DPC sensitization. Sample treatment: therapeutic diphenylcyclopropenone sensitization with weekly scalp DPC. This receptor was taken from a man aged 18 to 30 with alopecia areata. Some clones in this sample may be carry-over from other donors' samples. The chain recombines TRBV2 with TRBJ2-1; 10 nucleotides line up with TRBD2. The sample here was whole blood, taken in connection with sensitization to the hapten diphenylcyclopropenone (DPC). The CDR3 nucleotides read TGTGCCAGCGATGGGCTAGCGGGGGACAGCTCCTACAATGAGCAGTTCTTC. It is translated as CASDGLAGDSSYNEQFF.